Below, 4 T cell receptor beta chains from the same sample are listed, as sequenced in a study of vaccination effects on CD4 cells after COVID-19. Antigen specificity for these receptors is unknown. Sequencing followed a ViraFEST assay step that expanded antigen-specific CD4+ T cells with viral peptide pools. Cells that had been cultured for 10 days were the source of isolated CD4+ T cells. In the vaccine recipients, nucleocapsid antibodies were negative and there was no prior SARS-CoV-2 infection. Measured with immunoSEQ multiplex PCR; TCRdb has only the in-frame clones, and not every one. In the table there are approximately 44,000 clones, over 60% of which are singletons. This sample comprised CD4+ T cells from PBMCs cultured with HCoV-NL63 spike peptides, obtained before COVID-19 vaccination. Every receptor here comes from a human donor who received a COVID-19 vaccine.

J is TRBJ1-1 and V is TRBV18, with 9 bases identical to TRBD1. The CDR3 loop spans 14 amino acids. CDR1 is KGHSH, CDR2 LQKENI, per germline. With V trimmed by 4 bases and J by 6 bases, 6 bases remained unmatched. Here the CDR3 reads CASSRPGQGSEAFF. CDR3 nucleotides: TGTGCCAGCTCACGGCCGGGACAGGGATCTGAAGCTTTCTTT.

The sample holds one count of this clone. The chain joins TRBV10-3 to TRBJ2-1, with a possible D match to TRBD1 (8 bases). The germline V gene has CDR1 ENHRY and CDR2 SYGVKD. The CDR3 has 16 amino acids. V was pared by 2 bases and J by 3 bases, with 14 bases between. CDR3 region: CAISEPAGQDYNEQFF. CDR3 nucleotide sequence: TGTGCCATCAGTGAGCCAGCGGGACAGGACTACAATGAGCAGTTCTTC.

This chain links TRBV2 with TRBJ1-1; TRBD1 matches 8 bases. The CDR3 is 13 residues long. CDR1 and CDR2 (germline): SNHLY, FYNNEI. Trimming cost V 4 bases and J 4 bases; bases outside gene matches: 2. The CDR3: CASSAGQATEAFF. The CDR3 DNA is TGTGCCAGCAGTGCGGGACAGGCCACTGAAGCTTTCTTT.

In this sample, this clone turned up once. The chain uses TRBV6-5 and TRBJ1-4; D is possibly TRBD1 (6 bases). CDR1 is MNHEY and CDR2 is SVGAGI in the germline V gene. This CDR3 contains 15 residues. Between the trimmed V and J ends, which lost 6 bases and 0 bases, there was a span of 11 bases. The CDR3 region is CASRRGGATNEKLFF. In nucleotides, the CDR3 is TGTGCCAGCAGAAGGGGGGGGGCAACTAATGAAAAACTGTTTTTT.